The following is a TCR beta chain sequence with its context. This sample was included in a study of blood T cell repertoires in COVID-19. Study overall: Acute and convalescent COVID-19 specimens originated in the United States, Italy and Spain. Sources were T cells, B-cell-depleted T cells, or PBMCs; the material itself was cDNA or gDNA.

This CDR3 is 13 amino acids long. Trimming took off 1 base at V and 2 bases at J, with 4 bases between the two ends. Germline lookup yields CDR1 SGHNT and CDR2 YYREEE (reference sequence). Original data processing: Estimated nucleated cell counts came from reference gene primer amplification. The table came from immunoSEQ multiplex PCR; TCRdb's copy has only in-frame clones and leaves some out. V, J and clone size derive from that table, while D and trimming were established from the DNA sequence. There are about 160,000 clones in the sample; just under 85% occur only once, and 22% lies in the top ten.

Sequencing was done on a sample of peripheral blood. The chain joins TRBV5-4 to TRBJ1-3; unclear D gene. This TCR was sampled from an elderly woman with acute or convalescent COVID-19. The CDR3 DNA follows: TGTGCCAGCAGCTTGACAGCTGGAAACACCATATATTTT. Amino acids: CASSLTAGNTIYF.